Only one count was recorded for the clone carrying this T cell receptor beta chain. Its antigen is not known. This sample is part of a study of blood T cells in healthy people across ages. The use of a sample-barcoded 5' primer and a J-beta primer mix characterized a second PCR of roughly 6 to 11 cycles. TCRdb recomputed calls from the 5' RACE reads with MiXCR, one row per CDR3 protein. The table lists around 990,000 distinct CDR3 sequences, almost 25% of them singletons. Trimming shortened V by 3 bases and J by 5 bases, and 17 bases separated the two germline ends. The CDR3 extends over 14 amino acids. Germline CDR1 DFQATT, CDR2 SNEGSKA (reference sequence). Study-level findings and limits: Shifts in expanded clonotypes may have been confounded by donor CMV status, which was unknown. PBMCs that were unsorted prevented a conclusive naive versus antigen-experienced comparison.

This same sample was also part of a study on T cells of mothers and their children. That work states: A few healthy Caucasian mothers, along with their six children, were the donors.

Sequencing was carried out using blood. The rearrangement links TRBV20-1 to TRBJ2-7; D is unclear. This TCR was recovered from a girl aged 2-10 years in good health. The CDR3 region is CSASYRVARDEQYF. The CDR3 DNA reads TGCAGTGCTAGTTACCGGGTTGCGAGAGACGAGCAGTACTTC.